The clone carrying this TCR beta chain has a single count. Its antigen is as yet unknown. These data belong to a study of cytomegalovirus exposure and HLA in healthy donors. Study overall: The same platform used for the roughly 600 first-cohort repertoires was also used for the roughly 120 validation repertoires, as a later analysis reported. Study observations and caveats: It was reported that the classifier diagnosed cytomegalovirus status with high specificity and sensitivity in both the original and validation cohorts. The authors enumerated some 170 TCR beta chains as linked to cytomegalovirus.

Repertoires were generated with immunoSEQ multiplex PCR, while TCRdb's copy carries only in-frame clones and drops some. Among 150,000 to 200,000 clones listed, around 84% were seen once. The sequence derives from a man younger than 35 in good health and CMV-seropositive. What was sequenced was PBMCs.

The CDR3 DNA follows: TGTGCCAGCAGCGTAACCTCGGGGGTGGGCGGCTACACCTTC. Its translation is CASSVTSGVGGYTF. This chain connects TRBV9 to TRBJ1-2, with a weak D call TRBD1 (5 bases). Trimming pared 1 base from V and 8 bases from J, leaving 15 bases between. The CDR3 totals 14 residues. Germline V CDR1 and CDR2: SGDLS, YYNGEE.